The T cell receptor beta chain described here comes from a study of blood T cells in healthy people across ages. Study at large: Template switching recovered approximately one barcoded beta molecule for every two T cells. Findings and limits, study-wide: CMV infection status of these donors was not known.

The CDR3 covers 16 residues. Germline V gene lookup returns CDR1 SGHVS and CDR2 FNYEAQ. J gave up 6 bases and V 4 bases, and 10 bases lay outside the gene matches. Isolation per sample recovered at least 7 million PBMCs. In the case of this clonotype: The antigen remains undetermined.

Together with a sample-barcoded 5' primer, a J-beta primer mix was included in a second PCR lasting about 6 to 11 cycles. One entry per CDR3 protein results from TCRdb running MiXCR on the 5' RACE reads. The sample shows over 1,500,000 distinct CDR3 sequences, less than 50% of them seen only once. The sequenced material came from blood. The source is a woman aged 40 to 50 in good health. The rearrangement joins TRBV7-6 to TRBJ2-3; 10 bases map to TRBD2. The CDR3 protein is CASSSGPGLASDTQYF. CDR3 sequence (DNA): TGTGCCAGCAGCTCGGGACCGGGACTAGCGTCTGATACGCAGTATTTT.